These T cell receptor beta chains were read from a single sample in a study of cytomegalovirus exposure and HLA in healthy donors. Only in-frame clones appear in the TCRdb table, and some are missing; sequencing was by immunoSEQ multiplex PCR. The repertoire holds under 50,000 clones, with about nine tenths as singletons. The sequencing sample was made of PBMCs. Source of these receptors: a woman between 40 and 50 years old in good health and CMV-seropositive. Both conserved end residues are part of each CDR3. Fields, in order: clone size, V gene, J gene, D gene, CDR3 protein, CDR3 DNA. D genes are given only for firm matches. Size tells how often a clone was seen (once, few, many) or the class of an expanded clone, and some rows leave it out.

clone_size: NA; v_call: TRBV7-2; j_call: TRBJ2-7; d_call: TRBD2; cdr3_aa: CASSLMGGRIYEQYF; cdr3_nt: TGTGCCAGCAGCTTAATGGGAGGGAGAATCTACGAGCAGTACTTC
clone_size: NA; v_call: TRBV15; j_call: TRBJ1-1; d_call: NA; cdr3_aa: CATSRRETGGNEAFF; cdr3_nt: TGTGCCACCAGCCGACGAGAGACAGGCGGTAATGAAGCTTTCTTT
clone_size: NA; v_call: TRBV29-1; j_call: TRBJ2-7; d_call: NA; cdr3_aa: CSVEDLGTPYEQYF; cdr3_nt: TGCAGCGTTGAAGATTTGGGGACTCCCTACGAGCAGTACTTC
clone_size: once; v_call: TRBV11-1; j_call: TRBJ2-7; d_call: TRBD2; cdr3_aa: CASSPGLASYEQYF; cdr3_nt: TGTGCCAGCAGCCCCGGACTAGCATCCTACGAGCAGTACTTC
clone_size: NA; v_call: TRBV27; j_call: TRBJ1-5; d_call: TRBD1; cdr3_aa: CASSELGTGFNQPQHF; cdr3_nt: TGTGCCAGCAGTGAGTTGGGGACAGGCTTCAATCAGCCCCAGCATTTT
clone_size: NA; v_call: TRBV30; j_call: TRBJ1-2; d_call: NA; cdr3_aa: CAWTIDQNHYGYTF; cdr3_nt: TGTGCCTGGACAATCGATCAGAACCACTATGGCTACACCTTC
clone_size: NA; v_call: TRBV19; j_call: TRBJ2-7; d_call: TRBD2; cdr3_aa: CASSIAGTRYEQYF; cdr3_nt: TGTGCCAGTAGTATAGCAGGGACTAGGTACGAGCAGTACTTC
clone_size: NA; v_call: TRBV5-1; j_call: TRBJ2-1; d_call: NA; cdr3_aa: CASSSASSYNEQFF; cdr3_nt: TGCGCCAGCAGCTCTGCTAGCTCCTACAATGAGCAGTTCTTC
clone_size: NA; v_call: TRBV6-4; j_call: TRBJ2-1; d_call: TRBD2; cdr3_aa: CASSEQGLAGGVNEQFF; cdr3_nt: TGTGCCAGCAGTGAGCAGGGACTAGCGGGGGGGGTGAATGAGCAGTTCTTC
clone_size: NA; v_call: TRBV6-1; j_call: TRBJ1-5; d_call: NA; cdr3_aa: CASSETGSDQPQHF; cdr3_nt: TGTGCCAGCAGTGAAACGGGATCTGATCAGCCCCAGCATTTT
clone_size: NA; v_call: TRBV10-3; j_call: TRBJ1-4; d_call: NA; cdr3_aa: CAISPDSLEEKLFF; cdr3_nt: TGTGCCATCAGTCCGGACAGTCTTGAGGAAAAACTGTTTTTT
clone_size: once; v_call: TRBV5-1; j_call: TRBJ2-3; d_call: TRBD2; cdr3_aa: CAGRKSGGPTDTQYF; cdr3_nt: TGCGCCGGCCGAAAAAGCGGGGGCCCCACAGATACGCAGTATTTT
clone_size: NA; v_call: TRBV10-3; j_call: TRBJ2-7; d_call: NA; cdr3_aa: CAIQTGTFSYEQYF; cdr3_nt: TGTGCCATCCAAACCGGGACATTCTCCTACGAGCAGTACTTC
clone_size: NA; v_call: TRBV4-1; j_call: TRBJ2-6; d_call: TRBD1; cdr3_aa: CASSPKPGQQLSGANVLTF; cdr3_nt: TGCGCCAGCAGCCCGAAACCGGGACAGCAACTCTCTGGGGCCAACGTCCTGACTTTC
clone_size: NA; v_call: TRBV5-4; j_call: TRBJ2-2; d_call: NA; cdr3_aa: CASSSTGVNAGELFF; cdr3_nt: TGTGCCAGCAGCTCGACGGGGGTAAATGCCGGGGAGCTGTTTTTT
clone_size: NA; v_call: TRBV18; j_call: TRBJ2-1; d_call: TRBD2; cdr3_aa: CASSLFLTSGRNNEQFF; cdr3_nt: TGTGCCAGCTCACTATTCTTGACTAGCGGGCGAAACAATGAGCAGTTCTTC
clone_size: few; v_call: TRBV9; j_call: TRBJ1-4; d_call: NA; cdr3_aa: CASSVEGVGEKLFF; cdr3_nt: TGTGCCAGCAGCGTAGAGGGAGTGGGTGAAAAACTGTTTTTT
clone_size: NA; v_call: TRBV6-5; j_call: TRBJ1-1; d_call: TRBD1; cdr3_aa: CASSSGQGACEAFF; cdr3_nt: TGTGCCAGCAGTTCAGGACAGGGGGCGTGTGAAGCTTTCTTT
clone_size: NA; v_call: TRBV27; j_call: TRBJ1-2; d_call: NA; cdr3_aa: CASSTRGGGFRLGRGYTF; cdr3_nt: TGTGCCAGCAGTACCCGTGGGGGGGGGTTTAGGCTAGGGCGTGGCTACACCTTC
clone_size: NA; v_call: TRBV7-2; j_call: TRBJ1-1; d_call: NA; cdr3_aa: CASSLGSDRMNTEAFF; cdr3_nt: TGTGCCAGCAGCTTAGGGAGCGACCGAATGAACACTGAAGCTTTCTTT
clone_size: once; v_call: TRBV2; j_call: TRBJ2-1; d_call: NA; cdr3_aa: CASSEVTGTLYNEQFF; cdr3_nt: TGTGCCAGCAGTGAAGTAACAGGTACTCTTTACAATGAGCAGTTCTTC
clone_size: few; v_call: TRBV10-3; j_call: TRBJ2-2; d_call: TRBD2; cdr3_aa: CAIRGTSGGTTVGELFF; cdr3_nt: TGTGCCATCAGGGGGACTAGCGGGGGGACGACCGTCGGGGAGCTGTTTTTT